These 22 T cell receptor beta chains were all obtained from the same sample, sequenced in a study of shared clonotypes between healthy human individuals. Assay used: immunoSEQ multiplex PCR; TCRdb lists only in-frame clones, some missing. Seen here are 550,000 to 850,000 clones, over 60% observed once, and the top ten hold approximately 2%. Sequencing was carried out using memory CD4+ T cells sorted from blood. Subset meaning: CD45RA-negative fraction. These receptors all stem from a woman aged 25 to 45 in good health.

This clone was picked up a small number of times. The V and J genes are TRBV19 and TRBJ1-1; no definite D call. This CDR3 contains 15 residues. Germline values: CDR1 LNHDA, CDR2 SQIVND (reference sequence). The ends were cut back, 3 bases at V and 1 base at J, with 12 bases in the middle. The chain's CDR3 is CASSMLVAENTEAFF. In DNA, the CDR3 is TGTGCCAGTAGTATGTTGGTGGCGGAGAACACTGAAGCTTTCTTT.

V gene TRBV28 combines with J gene TRBJ2-5, with 7 bases aligning to TRBD1. Germline loops: CDR1 MDHEN, CDR2 SYDVKM. The V and J ends lost 7 bases and 4 bases, in that order; junction bases with no gene match: 6. The CDR3 loop spans 13 amino acids. The CDR3: CASTLQGTETQYF. The CDR3 DNA is TGTGCCAGCACCTTACAGGGGACAGAGACCCAGTACTTC. The whole variable domain, filled in from reference TRBV28 and TRBJ2-5, reads DVKVTQSSRYLVKRTGEKVFLECVQDMDHENMFWYRQDPGLGLRLIYFSYDVKMKEKGDIPEGYSVSREKKERFSLILESASTNQTSMYLCASTLQGTETQYFGPGTRLLVL.

V gene TRBV5-5 combines with J gene TRBJ1-2, with TRBD1 matching over 9 bases. CDR1 and CDR2 (germline): SGHKS, YYEKEE (reference sequence). After removal of 4 bases from V and 9 bases from J, the junction contained 10 bases not matched to a gene. There are 14 residues in the CDR3. CDR3 coding DNA: TGTGCCAGCAGCGCGGGGGGGACAGGGCTGAGCTACACCTTC. This gives the protein CASSAGGTGLSYTF.

This chain joins TRBV30 and TRBJ2-2, with D unclear. This CDR3 region has 13 residues. Germline-derived CDR1 and CDR2 are GTSNPN and SVGIG (reference sequence). V was pared by 2 bases and J by 6 bases, with 10 bases between. This CDR3 reads CAWSKAMAGELFF. The CDR3 DNA sequence: TGTGCCTGGAGTAAGGCAATGGCCGGGGAGCTGTTTTTT.

J is TRBJ2-7 and V is TRBV2, with 7 bases that match TRBD2. CDR3 length: 13 residues. V lost 6 bases to trimming and J lost 4 bases; unmatched junction nucleotides: 6. Germline CDR1 and CDR2: SNHLY and FYNNEI. This chain's CDR3 is CASSRLLAYEQYF. The CDR3 DNA sequence: TGTGCCAGCAGCCGCCTACTAGCGTACGAGCAGTACTTC. Looking up the rest from reference TRBV2 and TRBJ2-7 gives the full variable domain: EPEVTQTPSHQVTQMGQEVILRCVPISNHLYFYWYRQILGQKVEFLVSFYNNEISEKSEIFDDQFSVERPDGSNFTLKIRSTKLEDSAMYFCASSRLLAYEQYFGPGTRLTVT.

The rearrangement uses TRBV27 and TRBJ1-5; no reliable D call. There are 15 residues in the CDR3. Germline V CDR1 and CDR2: MNHEY, SMNVEV (reference sequence). V lost 1 base, J lost 2 bases, and 9 bases lay in between. CDR3 sequence reads: CASSLLAGGNQPQHF. The CDR3 DNA is TGTGCCAGCAGTTTATTAGCCGGGGGCAATCAGCCCCAGCATTTT.

V gene TRBV5-4 combines with J gene TRBJ2-3; 9 bases are shared with TRBD2. The CDR3 has 14 amino acids. V dropped 6 bases and J dropped 1; count of bases not matched to a gene: 3. Germline V CDR1 and CDR2: SGHNT, YYREEE (reference sequence). The CDR3 DNA follows: TGTGCCAGCAAGAGGACTAGCGGCACAGATACGCAGTATTTT. Its translation: CASKRTSGTDTQYF.

The chain combines TRBV30 with TRBJ1-6; no clear D. CDR3 length: 15 amino acids. The ends were cut back, 2 bases at V and 0 bases at J, with 8 bases in the middle. CDR1 is GTSNPN and CDR2 is SVGIG in the germline V gene (reference sequence). Here the CDR3 DNA reads TGTGCCTGGAGTCCTATGAGCTCCTATAATTCACCCCTCCACTTT. It codes for CAWSPMSSYNSPLHF.

As DNA, the CDR3 is TGCAGCGTTAATGGACAGGGGCAAGAGACCCAGTACTTC. This encodes CSVNGQGQETQYF. V and J are TRBV29-1 and TRBJ2-5; TRBD1 matches at 9 bases. CDR1 and CDR2 from the germline V gene are SQVTM and ANQGSEA. The CDR3 consists of 13 residues. V shed 5 bases and J 2 bases; nucleotides not matched to a gene: 3.

This chain links TRBV11-2 with TRBJ2-7; 11 bases match TRBD2. The CDR3 sequence is 16 residues long. Germline V gene sequence: CDR1 SGHAT, CDR2 FQNNGV. V lost 3 bases and J lost 6; bases outside the gene matches: 10. As DNA, the CDR3 is TGTGCCAGCAGCTTCCGATTAGTAGCGGGAGGGCGCGAGCAGTACTTC. Translated, it gives CASSFRLVAGGREQYF.

The rearrangement joins TRBV28 to TRBJ1-5; 9 bases fit TRBD1. V lost 7 bases, J lost 3 bases, and 10 bases stayed unmatched. The germline CDR1 and CDR2 sequences are MDHEN and SYDVKM. The CDR3 is 16 residues long. CDR3 sequence: CASITPGQGFNQPQHF. The CDR3 nucleotides read TGTGCCAGCATTACTCCGGGACAGGGCTTCAATCAGCCCCAGCATTTT.

Note on this clone: One end of the junction varies from germline; a read error may be responsible. This chain connects TRBV6-5 to TRBJ1-1; possibly TRBD1 for D (5 bases). CDR3 length: 11 residues. Germline V gene lookup returns CDR1 MNHEY and CDR2 SVGAGI. The CDR3 here is CAGRAVTEAFF. CDR3 bases: TGTGCCGGCAGGGCCGTCACTGAAGCTTTCTTT.

In its sample, this clone was seen once. V gene TRBV6-6 combines with J gene TRBJ2-3, with D tentatively TRBD1 (6 bases). Trimming removed 5 bases from V and 5 bases from J, with 20 bases in between. CDR3 length: 16 residues. Germline lookup yields CDR1 MNHNY and CDR2 SVGAGI (reference sequence). CDR3 protein: CASSGPQGPGRDTQYF. CDR3 sequence (DNA): TGTGCCAGCAGTGGACCTCAGGGGCCCGGTAGAGATACGCAGTATTTT.

The chain uses TRBV5-5 and TRBJ2-1; 7 nucleotides agree with TRBD1. V gave up 3 bases and J gave up 3 bases; unmatched junction bases: 9. Germline loops: CDR1 SGHKS, CDR2 YYEKEE (reference sequence). The CDR3 has 16 residues. This CDR3 is CASSSRTGLNYNEQFF. The CDR3 nucleotides are TGTGCCAGCAGCTCGCGGACAGGCTTGAACTACAATGAGCAGTTCTTC.

This rearrangement joins TRBV28 to TRBJ1-5, with D unclear. Germline V lookup: CDR1 MDHEN, CDR2 SYDVKM. This CDR3 is 14 amino acids long. Between the trimmed V and J ends, which lost 1 base and 4 bases, there was a span of 8 bases. CDR3 nucleotides: TGTGCCAGCAGTTTATCTTCTCTTAATCAGCCCCAGCATTTT. Encoded protein: CASSLSSLNQPQHF.

This sequence joins TRBV5-1 and TRBJ2-1; TRBD1 might be the D (5 bases). Per germline, CDR1 SGHRS and CDR2 YFSETQ. The V end lost 6 bases, the J end lost 9 bases, and 16 bases lay between the germline ends. The CDR3 consists of 13 residues. CDR3 DNA: TGCGCCAGCAAGGAAAAGGGGTCTGGTGAGCAGTTCTTC. It translates to CASKEKGSGEQFF.

The chain uses TRBV15 and TRBJ2-4; tentatively, D is TRBD2 (5 bases). Trimming shortened V by 5 bases and J by 0 bases, and 17 bases separated the two germline ends. Germline assignment: CDR1 LNHNV and CDR2 YYDKDF (reference sequence). The length of the CDR3 is 17 residues. The CDR3, as DNA: TGTGCCACCAGCTCAAGAGCGGCACAAGTAGCCAAAAACATTCAGTACTTC. Translation: CATSSRAAQVAKNIQYF.

DNA for the CDR3: TGTGCCAGCAGCTTAGCGGCATTTTACGAGCAGTACTTC. Its protein product is CASSLAAFYEQYF. This chain uses TRBV7-9 with TRBJ2-7; no clear D. CDR3 length equals 13 residues. V lost 0 bases, J lost 4 bases, and 7 bases lay in between. Germline-derived CDR1 and CDR2 are SEHNR and FQNEAQ (reference sequence).

The rearrangement uses TRBV28 and TRBJ2-4; a weak D match, TRBD1 (6 bases). V was shortened by 6 bases and J by 5 bases, with 17 bases between the two germline ends. CDR3 size: 15 residues. Germline CDR1 and CDR2: MDHEN and SYDVKM. CDR3 DNA sequence: TGTGCCAGCAGCCCAACAGGGTTTGTACAAAACATTCAGTACTTC. It is translated as CASSPTGFVQNIQYF.

This clone was observed many times. This sequence joins TRBV28 and TRBJ2-3, with TRBD2 matching over 12 bases. The germline V gene has CDR1 MDHEN and CDR2 SYDVKM. The V gene end was trimmed by 8 bases and the J gene end by 3 bases; junction bases not matched to a gene: 9. The CDR3 spans 16 residues. The CDR3 nucleotides read TGTGCCAGCTATGGGGCTAGCGGGAGGGGGACAGATACGCAGTATTTT. Its protein is CASYGASGRGTDTQYF.

The chain links TRBV7-9 to TRBJ1-5, with D possibly TRBD1 on 5 matching bases. Between the trimmed V and J ends, which lost 5 bases and 1 base, there was a span of 12 bases. Germline V gives CDR1 SEHNR, CDR2 FQNEAQ (reference sequence). The CDR3 runs 15 residues. In DNA, the CDR3 is TGTGCCAGCAGCCCCGAGGGACTGAGCAATCAGCCCCAGCATTTT. Amino acids: CASSPEGLSNQPQHF.

V and J are TRBV18 and TRBJ2-1; D is perhaps TRBD2 (5 bases). Germline CDR1 KGHSH, CDR2 LQKENI. CDR3 length equals 13 residues. Deletions cut 4 bases from V and 9 bases from J, with 13 bases between. For the CDR3, the DNA is TGTGCCAGCTCACGCCCGGGGAGCAGTGAGCAGTTCTTC. Translated: CASSRPGSSEQFF.